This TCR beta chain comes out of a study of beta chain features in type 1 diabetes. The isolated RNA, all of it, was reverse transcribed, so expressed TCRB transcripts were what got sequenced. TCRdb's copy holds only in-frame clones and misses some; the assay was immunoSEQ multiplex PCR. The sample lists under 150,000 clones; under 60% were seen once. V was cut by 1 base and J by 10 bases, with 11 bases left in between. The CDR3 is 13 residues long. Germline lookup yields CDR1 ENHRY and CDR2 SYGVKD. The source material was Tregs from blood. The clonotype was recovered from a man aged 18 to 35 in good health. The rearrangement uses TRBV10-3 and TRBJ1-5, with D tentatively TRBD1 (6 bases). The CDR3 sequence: CAISEFPGEPQHF. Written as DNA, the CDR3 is TGTGCCATCAGTGAGTTTCCAGGGGAACCCCAGCATTTT.